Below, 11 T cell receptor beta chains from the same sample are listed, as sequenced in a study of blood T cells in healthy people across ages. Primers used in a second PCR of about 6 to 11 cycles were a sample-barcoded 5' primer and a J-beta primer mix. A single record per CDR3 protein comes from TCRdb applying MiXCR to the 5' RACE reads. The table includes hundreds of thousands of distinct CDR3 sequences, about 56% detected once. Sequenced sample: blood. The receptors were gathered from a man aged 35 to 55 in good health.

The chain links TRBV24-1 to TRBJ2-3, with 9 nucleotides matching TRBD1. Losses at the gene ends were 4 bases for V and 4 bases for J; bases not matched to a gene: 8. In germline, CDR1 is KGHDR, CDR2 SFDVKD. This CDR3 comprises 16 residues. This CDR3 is CATSDPTGGSADTQYF. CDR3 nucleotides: TGTGCCACCAGTGACCCGACAGGGGGGAGTGCAGATACGCAGTATTTT.

DNA for the CDR3: TGCAGTGCTACGGGACAGGACACAGATACGCAGTATTTT. Its translation: CSATGQDTDTQYF. The chain combines TRBV20-1 with TRBJ2-3; 8 bases map to TRBD1. V was pared by 4 bases and J by 2 bases, with 2 bases of the junction left unmatched. In germline, CDR1 is DFQATT, CDR2 SNEGSKA (reference sequence). The CDR3 is made up of 13 amino acids.

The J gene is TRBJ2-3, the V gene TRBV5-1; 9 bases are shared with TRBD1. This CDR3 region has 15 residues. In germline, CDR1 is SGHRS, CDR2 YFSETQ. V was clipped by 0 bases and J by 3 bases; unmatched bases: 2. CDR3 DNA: TGCGCCAGCAGCTTGGGGACAGGGGCGACAGATACGCAGTATTTT. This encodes CASSLGTGATDTQYF.

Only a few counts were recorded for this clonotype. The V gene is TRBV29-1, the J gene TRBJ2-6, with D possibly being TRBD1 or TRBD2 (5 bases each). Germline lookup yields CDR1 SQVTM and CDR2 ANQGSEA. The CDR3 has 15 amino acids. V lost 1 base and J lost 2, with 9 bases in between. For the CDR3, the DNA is TGCAGCGTTGAAGTCCGGGGCACTGGGGCCAACGTCCTGACTTTC. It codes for CSVEVRGTGANVLTF.

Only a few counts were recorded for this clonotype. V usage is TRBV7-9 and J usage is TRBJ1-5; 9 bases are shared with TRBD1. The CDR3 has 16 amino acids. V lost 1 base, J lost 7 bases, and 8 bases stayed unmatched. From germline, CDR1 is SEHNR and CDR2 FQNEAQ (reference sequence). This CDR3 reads CASSLGPGTGIQPQHF. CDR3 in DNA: TGTGCCAGCAGCTTAGGACCCGGGACAGGGATACAGCCCCAGCATTTT.

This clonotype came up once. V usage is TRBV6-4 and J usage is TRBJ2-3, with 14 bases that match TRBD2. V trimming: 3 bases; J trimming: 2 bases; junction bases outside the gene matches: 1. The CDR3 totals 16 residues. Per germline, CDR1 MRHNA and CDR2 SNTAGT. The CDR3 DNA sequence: TGTGCCAGCAGTGAGACTAGCGGGGGGGCCACAGATACGCAGTATTTT. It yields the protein CASSETSGGATDTQYF.

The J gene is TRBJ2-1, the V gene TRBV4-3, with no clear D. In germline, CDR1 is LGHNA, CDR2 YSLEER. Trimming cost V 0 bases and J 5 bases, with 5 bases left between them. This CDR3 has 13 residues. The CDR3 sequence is CASSQEFHNEQFF. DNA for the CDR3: TGCGCCAGCAGCCAAGAGTTCCACAATGAGCAGTTCTTC.

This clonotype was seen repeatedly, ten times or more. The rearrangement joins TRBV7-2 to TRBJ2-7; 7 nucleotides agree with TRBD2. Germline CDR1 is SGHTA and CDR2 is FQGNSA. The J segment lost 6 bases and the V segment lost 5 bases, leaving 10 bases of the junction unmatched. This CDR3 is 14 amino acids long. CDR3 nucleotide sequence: TGTGCCAGCAGCGGGACGGCGGGAGATCCCGAGCAGTACTTC. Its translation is CASSGTAGDPEQYF.

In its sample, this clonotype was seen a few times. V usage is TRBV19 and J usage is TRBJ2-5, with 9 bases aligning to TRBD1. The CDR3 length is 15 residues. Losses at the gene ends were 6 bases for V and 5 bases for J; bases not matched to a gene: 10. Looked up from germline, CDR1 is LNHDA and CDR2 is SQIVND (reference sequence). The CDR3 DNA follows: TGTGCCAGTAGAATTACCGGGACAGGGAAGGAGACCCAGTACTTC. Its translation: CASRITGTGKETQYF.

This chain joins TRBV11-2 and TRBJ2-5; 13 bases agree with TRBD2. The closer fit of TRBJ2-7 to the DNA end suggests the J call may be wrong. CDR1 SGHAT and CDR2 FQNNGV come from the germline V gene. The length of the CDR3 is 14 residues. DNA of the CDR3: TGTGCCAGCAGCGGACTAGCGGGAGAGTACGAGCAGTACTTC. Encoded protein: CASSGLAGEYEQYF.

Written as DNA, the CDR3 is TGTGCCAGCAGCTCGGGACTACATCGGGATGAGCAGTACTTC. This gives the protein CASSSGLHRDEQYF. The chain has TRBV9 and TRBJ2-5; 7 nucleotides align to TRBD2. The CDR3 has 14 residues. The V gene's germline CDR1 is SGDLS and CDR2 YYNGEE. Trimming at V came to 4 bases and at J to 11 bases, leaving 14 bases not matched to a gene.